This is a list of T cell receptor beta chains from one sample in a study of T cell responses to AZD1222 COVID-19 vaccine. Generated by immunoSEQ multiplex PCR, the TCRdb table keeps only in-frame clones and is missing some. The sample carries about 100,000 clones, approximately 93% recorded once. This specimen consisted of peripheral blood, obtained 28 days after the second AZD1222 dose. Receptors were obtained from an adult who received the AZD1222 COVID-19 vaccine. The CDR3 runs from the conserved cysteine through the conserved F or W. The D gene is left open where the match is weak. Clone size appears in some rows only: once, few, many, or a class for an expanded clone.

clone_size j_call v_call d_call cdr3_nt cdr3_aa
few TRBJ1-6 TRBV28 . TGTGCCAGCAGTTTATACAGGGATAATTCACCCCTCCACTTT CASSLYRDNSPLHF
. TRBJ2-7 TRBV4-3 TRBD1 TGCGCCAGCAGCCTCGACAGGGTCCGCGAGCAGTACTTC CASSLDRVREQYF
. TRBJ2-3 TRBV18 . TGTGCCAGCTCACCGGATAGCGGATACACAGATACGCAGTATTTT CASSPDSGYTDTQYF
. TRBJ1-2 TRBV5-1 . TGCGCCAGCAGCTCCAATGGGGGCCCCTATGGCTACACCTTC CASSSNGGPYGYTF
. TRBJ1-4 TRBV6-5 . TGTGCCAGCAGCCGGGTTGGTCGAAATGACGAAAAACTGTTTTTT CASSRVGRNDEKLFF
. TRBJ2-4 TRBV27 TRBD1 TGTGCCAGCAGTTTATGGAGGGGGACAGGGGGCTTGGGAGCCAAAAACATTCAGTACTTC CASSLWRGTGGLGAKNIQYF
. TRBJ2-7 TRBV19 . TGTGCCAGTAGTCGTCGGCCGCTCGACGAGCAGTACTTC CASSRRPLDEQYF
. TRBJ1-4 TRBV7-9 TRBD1 TGTGCCAGCAGCTTAATGGGACAGGGCCATGAAAAACTGTTTTTT CASSLMGQGHEKLFF
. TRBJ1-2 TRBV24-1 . TGTGCCACCAGGGACAGCTATGGCTACACCTTC CATRDSYGYTF
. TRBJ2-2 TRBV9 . TGTGCCAGCAGCCCACCCGGGACTCAAAAACGTTTCGCGAACACCGGGGAGCTGTTTTTT CASSPPGTQKRFANTGELFF
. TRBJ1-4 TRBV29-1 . TGCAGCGTTGCTTGGCAAGTCCCCCTTGCAACTAATGAAAAACTGTTTTTT CSVAWQVPLATNEKLFF
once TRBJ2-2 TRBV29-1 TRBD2 TGCAGCGTTGAAGTCGTAGCGGGAGGGGCCGGGGAGCTGTTTTTT CSVEVVAGGAGELFF
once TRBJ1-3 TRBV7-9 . TGTGCCAGCAGCCCTGGGTTCTCTGGAAACACCATATATTTT CASSPGFSGNTIYF
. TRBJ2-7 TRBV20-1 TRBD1 TGCAGTGCTAGTCAGGGGGTATACGAGCAGTACTTC CSASQGVYEQYF
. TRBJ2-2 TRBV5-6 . TGTGCCAGCAGCTTGGCCAACACCGGGGAGCTGTTTTTT CASSLANTGELFF
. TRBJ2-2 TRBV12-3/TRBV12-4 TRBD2 TGTGCCAGCAGTTCCGGACTAGCCGGGGAGCTGTTTTTT CASSSGLAGELFF
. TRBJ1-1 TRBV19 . TGTGCCAGTAGTATGATTGGTGGGACTGAAGCTTTCTTT CASSMIGGTEAFF
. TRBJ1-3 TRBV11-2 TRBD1 TGTGCCAGCAGCTTCCGGGACAGGGGTACTGGAAACACCATATATTTT CASSFRDRGTGNTIYF
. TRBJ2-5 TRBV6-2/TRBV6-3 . TGTGCCAGCAGTTACTCGTGGGACCTGGGGGAGACCCAGTACTTC CASSYSWDLGETQYF
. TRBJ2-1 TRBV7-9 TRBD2 TGTGCCAGCAGCTTAGCCCGGACTAGCGGTTACAATGAGCAGTTCTTC CASSLARTSGYNEQFF
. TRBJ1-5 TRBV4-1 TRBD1 TGCGCCAGCAGCCAAGAGGGCAGGGGGCGCGCCAATCAGCCCCAGCATTTT CASSQEGRGRANQPQHF
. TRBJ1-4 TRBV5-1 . TGCGCCAGCAGCCTCTCCCGAGGGGAGTACGAAAAACTGTTTTTT CASSLSRGEYEKLFF
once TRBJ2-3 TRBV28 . TGTGCCAGCAGTTTAAGTATTACGAAAGATACGCAGTATTTT CASSLSITKDTQYF
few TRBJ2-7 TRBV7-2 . TGTGCCAGCAGCCCAAACCCGGGACTTTTGTACGAGCAGTACTTC CASSPNPGLLYEQYF
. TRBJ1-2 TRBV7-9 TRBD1 TGTGCCAGCAGCCCCCCCGGACAGGGTGGGTATGGCTACACCTTC CASSPPGQGGYGYTF